The rows below give T cell receptor beta chains drawn from one sample of a study of T-cell memory formation after mild COVID-19. TCRdb reprocessed the 5' RACE reads with MiXCR, giving one entry per CDR3 protein. The repertoire includes approximately 500,000 distinct CDR3 sequences, 20% to 30% of them detected once, and around 12% sits in the top ten. The specimen sequenced was PBMCs or a T cell subset sorted from them (not recorded which). The source of these receptors is an adult woman who had mild COVID-19 (a few samples of this study predate the infection). Cell type and time point are not known. Each CDR3 is given with its conserved first and last residue. The order of the fields is D gene, clone size, J gene, V gene, CDR3 DNA, CDR3 protein. A D gene is named only where the DNA matches it firmly. For some rows the clone size is stated as once, few or many, or as a class when expanded; others skip it.

. | . | TRBJ1-1 | TRBV6-5 | TGTGCCAGCAGTTATAAGTGGCCTAGGATGAACACTGAAGCTTTCTTT | CASSYKWPRMNTEAFF
TRBD1 | few | TRBJ1-1 | TRBV7-2 | TGTGCCAGCAGCAGGGGGCACGGGAACACTGAAGCTTTCTTT | CASSRGHGNTEAFF
. | . | TRBJ1-5 | TRBV20-1 | TGCAGTGCTAGTCGGGGCTACAATCAGCCCCAGCATTTT | CSASRGYNQPQHF
TRBD2 | . | TRBJ2-1 | TRBV12-3/TRBV12-4 | TGTGCCAGCAGTACGACTAGCGGGGGGGCCTACAATGAGCAGTTCTTC | CASSTTSGGAYNEQFF
. | . | TRBJ2-1 | TRBV11-2 | TGTGCCAGCAGCTTCCGCAGAGTGGTCAATGAGCAGTTCTTC | CASSFRRVVNEQFF
. | . | TRBJ1-6 | TRBV6-5 | TGTGCCAGCAGGAACGGAAATAATTCACCCCTCCACTTT | CASRNGNNSPLHF
. | few | TRBJ1-1 | TRBV18 | TGTGCCAGCTCCCCACAGGGCACGAACACTGAAGCTTTCTTT | CASSPQGTNTEAFF
. | . | TRBJ1-1 | TRBV7-3 | TGTGCCAGCAGCCCCGACGGGACATACGATTTGGCTGAAGCTTTCTTT | CASSPDGTYDLAEAFF
. | few | TRBJ1-5 | TRBV20-1 | TGCAGTGCTAGACGACAGAGCAATCAGCCCCAGCATTTT | CSARRQSNQPQHF
. | few | TRBJ2-1 | TRBV4-1 | TGCGCCAGCAGCCAAGATTGGGTGGAGGAGTTCTTC | CASSQDWVEEFF
. | . | TRBJ1-2 | TRBV2 | TGTGCCAGCAGTGAATTGGCGGGGACGGGCTATGGCTACACCTTC | CASSELAGTGYGYTF
. | . | TRBJ2-4 | TRBV18 | TGTGCCAGCTCACCACCCCCGCGAGCCAAAAACATTCAGTACTTC | CASSPPPRAKNIQYF
TRBD1 | . | TRBJ1-2 | TRBV12-3/TRBV12-4 | TGTGCCAGCACCCAGACAGGGGGCGACTATGGCTACACCTTC | CASTQTGGDYGYTF
. | . | TRBJ1-2 | TRBV6-1 | TGTGCCAGCAGTGACCGGGACTACTACGGTGGCTACACCTTC | CASSDRDYYGGYTF
. | . | TRBJ2-3 | TRBV11-2 | TGTGCCAGCAGCTGGGAGCGGATCACAGATACGCAGTATTTT | CASSWERITDTQYF
. | . | TRBJ2-7 | TRBV20-1 | TGCAGTGCTAGAGTGTGGCCACTCGGTTCCTACGAGCAGTACTTC | CSARVWPLGSYEQYF
. | few | TRBJ2-2 | TRBV7-8 | TGTGCCAGCAGCTTACCACCCGGGGAAGAGGGAAACACCGGGGAGCTGTTTTTT | CASSLPPGEEGNTGELFF
TRBD2 | once | TRBJ2-2 | TRBV2 | TGTGCCAGCAGGGCTAGCGGGGGGACCGGGGAGCTGTTTTTT | CASRASGGTGELFF
TRBD1 | . | TRBJ2-7 | TRBV29-1 | TGCAGCGTAAATCCAGGGGGCGCGGCCTACGAGCAGTACTTC | CSVNPGGAAYEQYF
TRBD1 | . | TRBJ1-1 | TRBV6-5 | TGTGCCAGCAGTCCAAACCAGGGGGCCGGGACTGAAGCTTTCTTT | CASSPNQGAGTEAFF
. | . | TRBJ2-3 | TRBV5-1 | TGCGCCAGCAGCTCTACCCGGGACTTCAGGGGATCAGATACGCAGTATTTT | CASSSTRDFRGSDTQYF
. | . | TRBJ2-3 | TRBV9 | TGTGCCAGCAGCGCTCGGGGGGACAGCCTCACAGATACGCAGTATTTT | CASSARGDSLTDTQYF
. | . | TRBJ2-3 | TRBV4-1 | TGCGCCAGCAGCCAAACGGGTGCAGATACGCAGTATTTT | CASSQTGADTQYF
TRBD2 | . | TRBJ2-6 | TRBV5-1 | TGCGCCAGTTGGGCTAGCGGGGCCTCATGGAGCTCTGGGGCCAACGTCCTGACTTTC | CASWASGASWSSGANVLTF
TRBD2 | few | TRBJ2-7 | TRBV4-1 | TGCGCCAGCAGCCAAGATGGGACTAGGGGCTACGAGCAGTACTTC | CASSQDGTRGYEQYF
. | many | TRBJ2-1 | TRBV6-2/TRBV6-3 | TGTGCCAGCACGGGGTTGGGCCTGGACTACAATGAGCAGTTCTTC | CASTGLGLDYNEQFF
. | . | TRBJ2-1 | TRBV5-6 | TGTGCCAGCAGCTCGTTTGGGGAACGGGGCAATGAGCAGTTCTTC | CASSSFGERGNEQFF
TRBD1 | few | TRBJ2-4 | TRBV18 | TGTGCCAGCTCACCCCTTCGGACAGGACCCTTAGCCAAAAACATTCAGTACTTC | CASSPLRTGPLAKNIQYF
TRBD2 | . | TRBJ2-3 | TRBV5-6 | TGTGCCAGCAGCGATCTAGCGGGGGCTCCTACAGATACGCAGTATTTT | CASSDLAGAPTDTQYF
TRBD1 | . | TRBJ2-1 | TRBV7-9 | TGTGCCAGCAGCGCGACAGGGGTTGAGCAGTTCTTC | CASSATGVEQFF
TRBD1 | . | TRBJ1-3 | TRBV4-1 | TGCGCCAGCAGCCAAGTAGCAGGGGGCAGAAACACCATATATTTT | CASSQVAGGRNTIYF
. | . | TRBJ1-5 | TRBV18 | TGTGCCAGCTCACCCTCGGGATTACTGACAGAGCCCCAGCATTTT | CASSPSGLLTEPQHF
. | few | TRBJ2-3 | TRBV5-1 | TGCGCCAGCAGGGAGAGGGGGTCTAGCACAGATACGCAGTATTTT | CASRERGSSTDTQYF
TRBD1 | . | TRBJ2-7 | TRBV6-5 | TGTGCCAGCAGTCTATTGGACAGGGAGTACTTC | CASSLLDREYF
. | few | TRBJ1-1 | TRBV6-2/TRBV6-3 | TGTGCCAGCAGAATTACTCGGGGGCCCGTCTTAGCTGAAGCTTTCTTT | CASRITRGPVLAEAFF
. | many | TRBJ1-6 | TRBV20-1 | TGCAGTGCTAGGGTAACCTATAATTCACCCCTCCACTTT | CSARVTYNSPLHF
TRBD1 | . | TRBJ2-2 | TRBV20-1 | TGCAGTGCTAGCCCCGGGACAGGGGACACCGGGGAGCTGTTTTTT | CSASPGTGDTGELFF
. | . | TRBJ2-7 | TRBV6-5 | TGTGCCAGCAGCAGTCCGGGGGAGCAGTACTTC | CASSSPGEQYF
TRBD2 | . | TRBJ2-1 | TRBV11-2 | TGTGCCAGCAGCTTAGATGTGACTAGCGGGGGGAGCTCCTACAATGAGCAGTTCTTC | CASSLDVTSGGSSYNEQFF
. | few | TRBJ1-3 | TRBV6-5 | TGTGCCAGCAGTTACTCGGCAGGCTACTCTGGAAACACCATATATTTT | CASSYSAGYSGNTIYF
. | many | TRBJ2-3 | TRBV7-9 | TGTGCCAGCAGCCCAAGTAGTTCCACAGATACGCAGTATTTT | CASSPSSSTDTQYF